The entry below gives a single T cell receptor (beta chain) sequence along with its context. This record belongs to a study of blood T cell repertoires in COVID-19. The wider study: The origin of the acute and convalescent COVID-19 samples was the United States, Italy and Spain. PBMCs, B-cell-depleted T cells, or T cells provided the cDNA or gDNA that made up the material.

Per the original methods: Nucleated cell number was recorded as an estimate derived from reference gene primer amplification. The data were produced by immunoSEQ multiplex PCR, yet TCRdb's version contains in-frame clones alone and is incomplete. V and J calls and clone size are as listed in that table; D and trimming were resolved from the DNA. The table records 180,000 or so clones, around 87% of them present only once. Germline lookup yields CDR1 SGHRS and CDR2 YFSETQ. Trimming cost V 4 bases and J 4 bases, with 11 bases left between them. The CDR3 sequence is 13 residues long. V usage is TRBV5-1 and J usage is TRBJ2-5, with a weak D call TRBD1 (5 bases). The source of this sequence is a man aged 35 to 55 with active or convalescent COVID-19. The sequencing sample was made of peripheral blood. This CDR3 reads CASSDQGGETQYF. The DNA of the CDR3 is TGCGCCAGCAGCGATCAGGGTGGAGAGACCCAGTACTTC. Full variable domain (missing parts from reference TRBV5-1 and TRBJ2-5): KAGVTQTPRYLIKTRGQQVTLSCSPISGHRSVSWYQQTPGQGLQFLFEYFSETQRNKGNFPGRFSGRQFSNSRSEMNVSTLELGDSALYLCASSDQGGETQYFGPGTRLLVL.